This TCR beta chain was sequenced during a study of blood T cell repertoires in COVID-19. Study context: The United States, Italy and Spain supplied acute and convalescent COVID-19 samples.

In this sample, this clone turned up once. In the study's own analysis: From reference gene primer amplification, estimates of nucleated cell counts were derived. The repertoire was sequenced with immunoSEQ multiplex PCR; TCRdb's copy has only in-frame clones and lacks some. V and J calls and clone size follow that table, whereas D and trimming were derived from the DNA. The sample contains about 300,000 clones, roughly 89% of which appear only once. This TCR derives from a middle-aged woman who had recovered from COVID-19. Sample: PBMCs or T cells enriched from blood (not recorded which).

CDR3 nucleotide sequence: TGTGCCATCAGTGATAGGTTTTCGACAGGTGGTTCAAGGAGCCCAACCTACGAGCAGTACTTC. It yields the protein CAISDRFSTGGSRSPTYEQYF. The chain couples TRBV10-3 to TRBJ2-7; possibly TRBD1 for D (6 bases). This CDR3 has 21 residues. The V and J ends lost 3 bases and 2 bases respectively, with 32 bases between them. The germline V gene encodes CDR1 ENHRY and CDR2 SYGVKD.